These 9 T cell receptor beta chains were sequenced from one sample in a study of T cells in Graves' hyperthyroidism and ophthalmopathy. Regions amplified from RNA transcripts were the TCR beta CDR3 regions. TCR CDR3 underwent first-round RT-PCR with the HTBI primer set. TCRdb processed the multiplex PCR reads anew with MiXCR; each CDR3 protein has one entry. The sample shows around 210,000 distinct CDR3 sequences, 17% of them seen only once. Sequenced material: blood. The receptors derive from a woman aged 45-60 years with Graves' hyperthyroidism.

This clonotype was seen a handful of times. The rearrangement joins TRBV28 to TRBJ2-3; the D gene is possibly TRBD2 (6 bases). V shed 4 bases and J shed 1 base, with 12 bases lying between them. The CDR3 runs to 15 residues. Per the germline V gene, CDR1 is MDHEN and CDR2 is SYDVKM. The CDR3 sequence: CASSSFSGRTDTQYF. DNA for the CDR3: TGTGCCAGCAGTTCCTTTAGCGGTCGCACAGATACGCAGTATTTT. The variable domain in full, completed from reference TRBV28 and TRBJ2-3, reads DVKVTQSSRYLVKRTGEKVFLECVQDMDHENMFWYRQDPGLGLRLIYFSYDVKMKEKGDIPEGYSVSREKKERFSLILESASTNQTSMYLCASSSFSGRTDTQYFGPGTRLTVL.

This clonotype came up many times. The chain has TRBV2 and TRBJ1-1; D not certain. From germline, CDR1 is SNHLY and CDR2 FYNNEI. Deletions cut 3 bases from V and 2 bases from J, with 10 bases between. CDR3 size: 14 residues. The CDR3 sequence is CASSDRNFNTEAFF. DNA for the CDR3: TGTGCCAGCAGTGACAGAAACTTTAACACTGAAGCTTTCTTT.

This clonotype has ten or more counts. The chain has TRBV12-3 or TRBV12-4 and TRBJ2-1; D is perhaps TRBD2 (5 bases). This CDR3 is 14 amino acids long. The V end lost 0 bases, the J end lost 8 bases, and 11 bases lay between the germline ends. The CDR3 here is CASSLALAFYEQFF. The CDR3 DNA follows: TGTGCCAGCAGTTTAGCTCTAGCTTTCTATGAGCAGTTCTTC.

In its sample, this clonotype was seen many times. The rearrangement links TRBV15 to TRBJ2-5; D perhaps matches TRBD1 (5 bases). CDR1 and CDR2 from the germline V gene are LNHNV and YYDKDF (reference sequence). CDR3 size: 14 residues. Trimming took off 0 bases at V and 5 bases at J, with 10 bases between the two ends. For the CDR3, the DNA is TGTGCCACCAGCAGAGATTTCTCAGGGGAGACCCAGTACTTC. It codes for CATSRDFSGETQYF.

The genes are TRBV28 and TRBJ1-2, with TRBD1 matching over 8 bases. V shed 6 bases, J shed 7 bases, and the junction held 4 bases outside the gene matches. Germline lookup yields CDR1 MDHEN and CDR2 SYDVKM. The CDR3 totals 12 residues. The CDR3 DNA sequence: TGTGCCAGCAGGTCAGGGGGCCGTGGCTACACCTTC. Translation gives CASRSGGRGYTF.

This chain connects TRBV5-6 to TRBJ2-1; D may be TRBD1 (5 bases). Looked up from germline, CDR1 is SGHDT and CDR2 is YYEEEE. The CDR3 totals 13 residues. V shed 0 bases and J shed 8 bases, with 9 bases lying between them. The CDR3: CASSLVGLHEQFF. In DNA, the CDR3 is TGTGCCAGCAGCTTGGTGGGGCTCCATGAGCAGTTCTTC.

Turning to this clonotype: One end of the junction varies from germline; a read error may be responsible. The chain recombines TRBV11-2 with TRBJ2-1, with no clear D. Germline V gene sequence: CDR1 SGHAT, CDR2 FQNNGV. CDR3 size: 13 residues. The CDR3 DNA follows: TGCGCCAGCAGCTTAGCCACAGTCAATGAGCAGTTCTTC. Translation: CASSLATVNEQFF.

To note about this clonotype: A much larger clone lies one base from this, so it may be a read error. This chain connects TRBV19 to TRBJ1-1, with TRBD1 matching over 7 bases. With 5 bases clipped from V and 9 bases from J, the junction kept 6 bases outside the gene matches. The germline V gene encodes CDR1 LNHDA and CDR2 SQIVND (reference sequence). The CDR3 totals 12 residues. CDR3 region: CASSVRDSKAFF. CDR3 nucleotide sequence: TGTGCCAGTAGTGTAAGGGACAGCAAAGCTTTCTTT. The full variable domain, rest sourced from reference TRBV19 and TRBJ1-1, is DGGITQSPKYLFRKEGQNVTLSCEQNLNHDAMYWYRQDPGQGLRLIYYSQIVNDFQKGDIAEGYSVSREKKESFPLTVTSAQKNPTAFYLCASSVRDSKAFFGQGTRLTVV.

This chain links TRBV11-1 with TRBJ1-6, with D perhaps matching TRBD1 (6 bases). The CDR3 loop spans 16 amino acids. V lost 3 bases, J lost 9 bases, and 18 bases lay in between. Germline V lookup: CDR1 SGHAT, CDR2 FQDESV (reference sequence). The CDR3 bases are TGTGCCAGCAGCTTGAATTACCAGGGGTCGGCTTCACCCCTCCACTTT. Residues: CASSLNYQGSASPLHF.